These 23 T cell receptor beta chains came from one sample sequenced in a study of OX40 agonist ivuxolimab in advanced cancers. Libraries were made using the immunoSEQ multiplex PCR assay. TCRdb carries this immuneACCESS record with in-frame sequences only. Its versions omit some clonotypes, under half of them owing to an unresolved V gene in the studies checked, with the rest unexplained. For this sample the table gives 72,000 or so clones, of which 89% were detected only once. Clones ranked in the top ten supply about an eighth of the sample. Specimen: CD4+ or CD8+ T cells sorted from blood, collected in a trial of the OX40 agonist ivuxolimab. The receptors stem from an adult with an advanced solid tumor such as melanoma, head and neck, liver or kidney cancer.

The chain has TRBV18 and TRBJ2-3; 10 nucleotides match TRBD1. Germline trimming cut 2 bases from V and 1 base from J; bases unmatched to any gene: 3. The CDR3 is 16 residues long. The germline gives CDR1 KGHSH, CDR2 LQKENI. The CDR3 is CASSPGQGVGTDTQYF. The CDR3 bases are TGTGCCAGCTCACCAGGACAGGGGGTCGGCACAGATACGCAGTATTTT.

The chain uses TRBV7-2 and TRBJ1-5, with D unresolved. The V gene lost 1 base and the J gene lost 0 bases, with 7 bases spanning the gap. CDR1 and CDR2 (germline): SGHTA, FQGNSA. This CDR3 is built from 15 residues. The CDR3 spells CASSLGWDSNQPQHF. The CDR3, as DNA: TGTGCCAGCAGCTTAGGGTGGGATAGCAATCAGCCCCAGCATTTT.

The V call is TRBV5-1, the J call TRBJ2-1; 10 bases map to TRBD2. This CDR3 comprises 18 residues. The trim removed 0 bases at V and 1 base at J, leaving 7 bases unmatched. Per germline, CDR1 SGHRS and CDR2 YFSETQ. CDR3 coding DNA: TGCGCCAGCAGCTTGGCCAGCGGGAGGGCTGGTTCCTACAATGAGCAGTTCTTC. The encoded protein is CASSLASGRAGSYNEQFF.

The chain links TRBV2 to TRBJ2-3; no firm D call. The CDR3 consists of 15 residues. Trimming pared 7 bases from V and 0 bases from J, leaving 14 bases between. Germline V gene lookup returns CDR1 SNHLY and CDR2 FYNNEI. In DNA, the CDR3 is TGTGCCAGCAAGAACCAGGACGGAAGCACAGATACGCAGTATTTT. Its protein product is CASKNQDGSTDTQYF.

The chain links TRBV5-1 to TRBJ2-3; D call uncertain. From germline, CDR1 is SGHRS and CDR2 YFSETQ. The CDR3 runs to 15 residues. The V end was cut by 0 bases, the J end by 0 bases, with 8 bases between. DNA for the CDR3: TGCGCCAGCAGCTTGGTAGGAGAAAGCACAGATACGCAGTATTTT. Translation: CASSLVGESTDTQYF.

The chain links TRBV4-1 to TRBJ2-3; TRBD2 might be the D (6 bases). The CDR3 spans 13 residues. Trimming stripped 3 bases from V and 5 bases from J, with 9 bases between. Germline-derived CDR1 and CDR2 are MGHRA and YSYEKL. The CDR3 DNA follows: TGCGCCAGCAGCCAGCGTAGCGGAGATACGCAGTATTTT. Residues: CASSQRSGDTQYF.

This chain joins TRBV6-5 and TRBJ1-1, with 7 bases matching TRBD1. The CDR3 extends over 15 amino acids. Germline V gives CDR1 MNHEY, CDR2 SVGAGI. Trimming cost V 0 bases and J 1 base; bases outside gene matches: 2. The CDR3 here is CASSYSRGENTEAFF. The CDR3 DNA is TGTGCCAGCAGTTACTCCAGGGGGGAGAACACTGAAGCTTTCTTT.

This clone was recorded a few times. The chain carries TRBV27 and TRBJ1-6; tentative D call: TRBD1 (5 bases). Germline values: CDR1 MNHEY, CDR2 SMNVEV (reference sequence). V lost 5 bases and J lost 7, with 15 bases in between. CDR3 length: 15 amino acids. CDR3 bases: TGTGCCAGCAGTCAGATGGGGGGGAGCAATTCACCCCTCCACTTT. Its protein product is CASSQMGGSNSPLHF.

The V call is TRBV5-4, the J call TRBJ2-3; the D gene could be TRBD1 or TRBD2 (6 bases each). This CDR3 region has 12 residues. Per the germline V gene, CDR1 is SGHNT and CDR2 is YYREEE (reference sequence). Deletions cut 4 bases from V and 9 bases from J, with 12 bases between. The CDR3 protein is CASSRGLDTQYF. In DNA, the CDR3 is TGTGCCAGCAGCCGGGGGCTAGACACGCAGTATTTT.

V is TRBV18 and J is TRBJ2-2; D gene uncertain. CDR3 length equals 13 residues. V shed 3 bases and J shed 5 bases, with 7 bases lying between them. Germline V gives CDR1 KGHSH, CDR2 LQKENI. The CDR3 loop is CASSPQRTGELFF. For the CDR3, the DNA is TGTGCCAGCTCACCTCAAAGGACCGGGGAGCTGTTTTTT.

This chain links TRBV14 with TRBJ2-5; TRBD2 aligns across 8 bases. The CDR3 has 15 amino acids. Germline V gene sequence: CDR1 SGHDN, CDR2 FVKESK. V trimming: 4 bases; J trimming: 4 bases; junction bases outside the gene matches: 8. In DNA, the CDR3 is TGTGCCAGCAGCCCCTCCGGGAGGGCGTCAGAGACCCAGTACTTC. Amino acids: CASSPSGRASETQYF.

This sequence joins TRBV28 and TRBJ2-7; 12 bases map to TRBD2. The germline CDR1 and CDR2 sequences are MDHEN and SYDVKM. The CDR3 has 14 residues. The V segment lost 5 bases and the J segment 4 bases; nucleotides outside the gene matches: 3. The CDR3 region is CASSLTSGSYEQYF. The CDR3 region has the DNA TGTGCCAGCAGTCTGACTAGCGGGAGTTACGAGCAGTACTTC.

CDR3 amino acids: CASSLGAGSSYNEQFF. CDR3 sequence (DNA): TGCGCCAGCAGCTTGGGGGCCGGGAGCTCCTACAATGAGCAGTTCTTC. The chain has TRBV5-1 and TRBJ2-1; perhaps TRBD2 as D (6 bases). V was shortened by 0 bases and J by 0 bases, with 10 bases between the two germline ends. The CDR3 has 16 amino acids. The germline gives CDR1 SGHRS, CDR2 YFSETQ.

CDR3 in DNA: TGCGCCAGCAGCCCAACGCGGGTGGGACAGGGAAACACAGATACGCAGTATTTT. This translates into CASSPTRVGQGNTDTQYF. The gene calls are TRBV5-1 and TRBJ2-3, with 9 nucleotides matching TRBD1. V lost 4 bases and J lost 2; bases outside the gene matches: 14. The CDR3 length is 18 residues. CDR1 is SGHRS and CDR2 is YFSETQ in the germline V gene.

The rearrangement uses TRBV6-6 and TRBJ2-7; D gene ambiguous. Per the germline V gene, CDR1 is MNHNY and CDR2 is SVGAGI (reference sequence). The CDR3 is made up of 13 amino acids. Trimming took off 7 bases at V and 0 bases at J, with 10 bases between the two ends. CDR3 region: CASNLGGSYEQYF. CDR3 bases: TGTGCCAGCAATTTGGGCGGCTCCTACGAGCAGTACTTC.

The chain links TRBV16 to TRBJ2-1, with 7 bases that match TRBD1. The CDR3 totals 16 residues. The ends lost 0 bases at V and 9 bases at J; junction bases unmatched: 11. The germline V gene has CDR1 KGHSY and CDR2 FQNENV. The CDR3 loop reads CASSQSGTVQEGEQFF. Here the CDR3 DNA reads TGTGCCAGCAGCCAATCCGGGACAGTTCAAGAGGGTGAGCAGTTCTTC.

The chain combines TRBV25-1 with TRBJ2-7; D uncertain. V was trimmed by 4 bases and J by 4 bases, leaving 8 bases between them. The CDR3 contains 12 residues. Germline V gene sequence: CDR1 MGHDK, CDR2 SYGVNS. The CDR3 DNA sequence: TGTGCCAGCAGTGCCTCCGGGTACGAGCAGTACTTC. Protein product: CASSASGYEQYF.

Here the CDR3 reads CASSLMADTQYF. CDR3 nucleotide sequence: TGTGCCAGCAGCCTCATGGCAGATACGCAGTATTTT. The chain employs TRBV11-2 and TRBJ2-3, with D unclear. Germline V gene sequence: CDR1 SGHAT, CDR2 FQNNGV. The V end lost 5 bases, the J end lost 4 bases, and 7 bases lay between the germline ends. The CDR3 runs 12 residues.

The chain couples TRBV28 to TRBJ2-2, with 8 bases matching TRBD1. The CDR3 covers 16 residues. V shed 7 bases and J 1 base; nucleotides not matched to a gene: 8. Germline CDR1 is MDHEN and CDR2 is SYDVKM. CDR3 nucleotides: TGTGCCAGCACCCACGGAGGGACAGGGAACACCGGGGAGCTGTTTTTT. Translating gives CASTHGGTGNTGELFF. The entire variable domain, with the rest obtained from reference TRBV28 and TRBJ2-2, is as follows: DVKVTQSSRYLVKRTGEKVFLECVQDMDHENMFWYRQDPGLGLRLIYFSYDVKMKEKGDIPEGYSVSREKKERFSLILESASTNQTSMYLCASTHGGTGNTGELFFGEGSRLTVL.

This rearrangement joins TRBV18 to TRBJ2-7; D is perhaps TRBD2 (6 bases). Trimming cost V 6 bases and J 2 bases, with 29 bases left between them. Germline V gives CDR1 KGHSH, CDR2 LQKENI. The length of the CDR3 is 19 residues. CDR3 DNA: TGTGCCAGCTCTCATACGCAGGGTGATTCGGAGGAGGGAACCTACGAGCAGTACTTC. Translation: CASSHTQGDSEEGTYEQYF.

This sequence joins TRBV28 and TRBJ1-2; no definite D call. The germline CDR1 and CDR2 sequences are MDHEN and SYDVKM. The CDR3 contains 15 residues. V was cut by 2 bases and J by 5 bases, with 15 bases left in between. The CDR3 sequence: CASSLRAAGSYGYTF. The CDR3 bases are TGTGCCAGCAGTTTACGGGCGGCAGGATCATATGGCTACACCTTC.

CDR3 loop: CASSNRAFEATEAFF. DNA for the CDR3: TGTGCCAGTAGTAACCGGGCTTTCGAGGCCACTGAAGCTTTCTTT. The J gene is TRBJ1-1, the V gene TRBV19; no clear D. In germline, CDR1 is LNHDA, CDR2 SQIVND (reference sequence). The CDR3 spans 15 residues. V was cut by 4 bases and J by 4 bases, with 16 bases left in between.

This clone was found once. V is TRBV6-1 and J is TRBJ2-1; D ambiguous. The CDR3 has 16 amino acids. Germline CDR1 and CDR2: MNHNS and SASEGT. V lost 4 bases and J 0 bases, leaving 13 bases between the germline ends. The CDR3 sequence: CASSGASRSSYNEQFF. The CDR3 DNA reads as TGTGCCAGCAGTGGTGCCTCGAGGAGCTCCTACAATGAGCAGTTCTTC.